Listed here is a single T cell receptor (beta chain). This sample was taken from a study of cytomegalovirus exposure and HLA in healthy donors. Deletions cut 4 bases from V and 1 base from J, with 8 bases between. The CDR3 loop spans 14 amino acids. Germline V gene data show CDR1 as LGHNA and CDR2 as YNFKEQ. PCR involved 60 Vbeta and 13 Jbeta primers. Measured with immunoSEQ multiplex PCR; TCRdb has only the in-frame clones, and not every one. The table lists about 140,000 clones, around 73% of them singletons. Sequenced input: PBMCs. The chain employs TRBV4-2 and TRBJ2-1; D gene unclear. The TCR originated in a woman aged 40 to 49 in good health and CMV-seronegative. The CDR3 region is CASSLTRSYNEQFF. CDR3 nucleotides: TGTGCCAGCAGCCTTACAAGATCCTACAATGAGCAGTTCTTC.